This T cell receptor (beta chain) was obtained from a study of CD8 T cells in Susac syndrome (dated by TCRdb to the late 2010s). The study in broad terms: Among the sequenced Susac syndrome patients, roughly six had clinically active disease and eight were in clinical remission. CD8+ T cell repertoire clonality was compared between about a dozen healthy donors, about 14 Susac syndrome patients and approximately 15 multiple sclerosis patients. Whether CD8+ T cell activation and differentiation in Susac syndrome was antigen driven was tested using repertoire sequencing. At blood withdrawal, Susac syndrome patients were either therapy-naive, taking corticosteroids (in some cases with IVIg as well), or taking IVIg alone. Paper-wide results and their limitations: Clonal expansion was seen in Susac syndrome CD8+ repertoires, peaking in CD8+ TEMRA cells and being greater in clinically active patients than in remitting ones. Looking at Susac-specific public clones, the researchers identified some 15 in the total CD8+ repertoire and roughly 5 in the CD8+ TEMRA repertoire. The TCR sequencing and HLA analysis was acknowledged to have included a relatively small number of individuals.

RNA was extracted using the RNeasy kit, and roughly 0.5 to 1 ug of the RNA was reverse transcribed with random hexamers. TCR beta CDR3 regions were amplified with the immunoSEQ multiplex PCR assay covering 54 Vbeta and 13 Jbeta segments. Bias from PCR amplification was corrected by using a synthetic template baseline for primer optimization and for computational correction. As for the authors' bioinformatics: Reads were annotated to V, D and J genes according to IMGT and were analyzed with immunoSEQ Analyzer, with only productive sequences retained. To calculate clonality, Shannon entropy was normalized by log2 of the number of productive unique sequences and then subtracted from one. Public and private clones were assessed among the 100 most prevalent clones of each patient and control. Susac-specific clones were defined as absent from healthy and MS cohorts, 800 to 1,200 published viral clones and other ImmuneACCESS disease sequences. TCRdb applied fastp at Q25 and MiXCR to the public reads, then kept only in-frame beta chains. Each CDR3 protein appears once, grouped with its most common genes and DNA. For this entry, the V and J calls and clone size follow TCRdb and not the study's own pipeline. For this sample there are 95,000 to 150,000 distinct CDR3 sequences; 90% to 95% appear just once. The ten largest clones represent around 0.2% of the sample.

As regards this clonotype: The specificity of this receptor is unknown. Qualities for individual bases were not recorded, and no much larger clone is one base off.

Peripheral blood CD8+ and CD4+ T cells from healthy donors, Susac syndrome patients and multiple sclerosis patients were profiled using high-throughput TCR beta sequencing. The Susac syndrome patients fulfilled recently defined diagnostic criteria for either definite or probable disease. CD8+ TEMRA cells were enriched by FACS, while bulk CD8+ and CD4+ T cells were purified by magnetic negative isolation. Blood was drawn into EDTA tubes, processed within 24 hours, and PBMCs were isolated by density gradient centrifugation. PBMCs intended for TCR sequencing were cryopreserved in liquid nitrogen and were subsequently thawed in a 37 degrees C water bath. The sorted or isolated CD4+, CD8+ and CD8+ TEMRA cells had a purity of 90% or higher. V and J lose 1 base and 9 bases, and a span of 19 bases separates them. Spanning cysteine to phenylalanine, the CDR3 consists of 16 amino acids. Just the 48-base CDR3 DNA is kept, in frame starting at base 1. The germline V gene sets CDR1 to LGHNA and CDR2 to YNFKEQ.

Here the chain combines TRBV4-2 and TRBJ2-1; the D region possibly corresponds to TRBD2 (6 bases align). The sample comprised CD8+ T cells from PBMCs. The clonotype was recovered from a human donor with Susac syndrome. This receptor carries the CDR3 CASSQGMGLASSEQFF. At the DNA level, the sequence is TGTGCCAGCAGCCAAGGGATGGGGCTAGCGAGTAGTGAGCAGTTCTTC.